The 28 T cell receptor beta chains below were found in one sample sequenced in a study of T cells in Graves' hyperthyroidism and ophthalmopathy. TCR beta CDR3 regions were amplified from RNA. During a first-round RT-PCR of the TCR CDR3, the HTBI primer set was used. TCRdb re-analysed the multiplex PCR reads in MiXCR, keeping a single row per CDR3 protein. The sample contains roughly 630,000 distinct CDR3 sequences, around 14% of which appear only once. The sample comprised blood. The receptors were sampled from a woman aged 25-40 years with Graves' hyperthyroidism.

The CDR3: CASSYQTGSTDTQYF. The CDR3 DNA reads TGTGCCAGCAGTTACCAGACAGGTAGCACAGATACGCAGTATTTT. This chain joins TRBV6-5 and TRBJ2-3; TRBD1 might be the D (6 bases). In germline, CDR1 is MNHEY, CDR2 SVGAGI. The CDR3 totals 15 residues. V shed 2 bases and J shed 0 bases, with 9 bases lying between them.

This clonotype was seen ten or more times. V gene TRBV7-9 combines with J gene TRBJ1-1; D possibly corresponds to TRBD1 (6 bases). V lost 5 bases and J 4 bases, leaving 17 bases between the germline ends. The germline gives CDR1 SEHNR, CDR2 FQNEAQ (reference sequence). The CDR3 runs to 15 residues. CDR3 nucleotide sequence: TGTGCCAGCAGCCTCTCGACCGGGACAACCACTGAAGCTTTCTTT. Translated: CASSLSTGTTTEAFF. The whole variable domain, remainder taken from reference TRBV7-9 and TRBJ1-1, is DTGVSQNPRHKITKRGQNVTFRCDPISEHNRLYWYRQTLGQGPEFLTYFQNEAQLEKSRLLSDRFSAERPKGSFSTLEIQRTEQGDSAMYLCASSLSTGTTTEAFFGQGTRLTVV.

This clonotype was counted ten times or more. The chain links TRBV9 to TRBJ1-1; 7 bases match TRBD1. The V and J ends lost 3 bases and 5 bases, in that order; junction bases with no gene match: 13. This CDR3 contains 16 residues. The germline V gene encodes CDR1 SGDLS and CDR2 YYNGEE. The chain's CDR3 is CASSALKGAIMTEAFF. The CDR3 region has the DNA TGTGCCAGCAGCGCCCTTAAGGGGGCTATTATGACTGAAGCTTTCTTT.

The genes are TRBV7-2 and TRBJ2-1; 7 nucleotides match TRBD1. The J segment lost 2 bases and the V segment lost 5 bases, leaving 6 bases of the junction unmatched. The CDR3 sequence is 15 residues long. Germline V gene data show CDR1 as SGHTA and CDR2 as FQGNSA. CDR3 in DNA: TGTGCCAGCAGCCGAAGACAGGGTCCCTACAATGAGCAGTTCTTC. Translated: CASSRRQGPYNEQFF.

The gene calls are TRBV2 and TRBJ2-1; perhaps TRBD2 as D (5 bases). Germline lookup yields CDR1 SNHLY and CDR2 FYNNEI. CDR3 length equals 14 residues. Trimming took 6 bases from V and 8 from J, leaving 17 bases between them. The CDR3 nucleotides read TGTGCCAGCAGCGCAAATAGCGCGAAAGATGAGCAGTTCTTC. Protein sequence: CASSANSAKDEQFF.

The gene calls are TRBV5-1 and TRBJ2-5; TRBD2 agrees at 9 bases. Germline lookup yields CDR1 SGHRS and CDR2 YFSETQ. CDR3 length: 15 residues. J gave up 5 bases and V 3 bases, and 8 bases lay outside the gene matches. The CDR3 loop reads CASSSAGTSWETQYF. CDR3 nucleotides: TGCGCCAGCAGCTCCGCCGGGACTAGCTGGGAGACCCAGTACTTC.

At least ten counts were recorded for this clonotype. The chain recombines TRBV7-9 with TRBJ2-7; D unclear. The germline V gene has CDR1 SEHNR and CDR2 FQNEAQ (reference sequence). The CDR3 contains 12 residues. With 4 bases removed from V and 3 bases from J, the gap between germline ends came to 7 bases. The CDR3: CASSSLGYEQYF. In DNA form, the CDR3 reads TGTGCCAGCAGCTCCTTGGGCTACGAGCAGTACTTC.

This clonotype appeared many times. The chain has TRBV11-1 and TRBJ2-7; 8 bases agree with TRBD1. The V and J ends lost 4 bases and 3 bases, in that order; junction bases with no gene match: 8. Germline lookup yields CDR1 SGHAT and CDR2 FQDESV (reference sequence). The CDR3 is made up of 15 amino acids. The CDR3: CASSSHRDRFYEQYF. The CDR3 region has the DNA TGTGCCAGCAGCTCACACCGGGACAGGTTCTACGAGCAGTACTTC. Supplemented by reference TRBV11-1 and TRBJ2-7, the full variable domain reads EAEVAQSPRYKITEKSQAVAFWCDPISGHATLYWYRQILGQGPELLVQFQDESVVDDSQLPKDRFSAERLKGVDSTLKIQPAELGDSAMYLCASSSHRDRFYEQYFGPGTRLTVT.

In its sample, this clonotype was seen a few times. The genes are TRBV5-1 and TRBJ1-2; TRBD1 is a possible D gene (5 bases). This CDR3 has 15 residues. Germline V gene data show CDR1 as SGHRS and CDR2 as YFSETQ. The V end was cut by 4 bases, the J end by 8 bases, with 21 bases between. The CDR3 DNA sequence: TGCGCCAGCAGCCCCACTCAACCTACACAGGAAGGCTACACCTTC. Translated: CASSPTQPTQEGYTF. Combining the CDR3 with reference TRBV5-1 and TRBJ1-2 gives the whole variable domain KAGVTQTPRYLIKTRGQQVTLSCSPISGHRSVSWYQQTPGQGLQFLFEYFSETQRNKGNFPGRFSGRQFSNSRSEMNVSTLELGDSALYLCASSPTQPTQEGYTFGSGTRLTVV.

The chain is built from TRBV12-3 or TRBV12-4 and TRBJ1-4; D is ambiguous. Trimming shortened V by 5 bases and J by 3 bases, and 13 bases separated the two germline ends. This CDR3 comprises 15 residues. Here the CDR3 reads CASSPRGAANEKLFF. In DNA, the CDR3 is TGTGCCAGCAGTCCCCGAGGTGCGGCTAATGAAAAACTGTTTTTT.

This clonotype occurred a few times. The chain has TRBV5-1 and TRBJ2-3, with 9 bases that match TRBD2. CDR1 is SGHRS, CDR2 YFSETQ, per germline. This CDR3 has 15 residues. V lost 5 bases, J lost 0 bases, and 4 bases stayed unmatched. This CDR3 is CASRTSGTSTDTQYF. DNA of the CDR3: TGCGCCAGCAGGACTAGCGGAACTAGCACAGATACGCAGTATTTT. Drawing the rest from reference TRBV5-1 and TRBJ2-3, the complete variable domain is KAGVTQTPRYLIKTRGQQVTLSCSPISGHRSVSWYQQTPGQGLQFLFEYFSETQRNKGNFPGRFSGRQFSNSRSEMNVSTLELGDSALYLCASRTSGTSTDTQYFGPGTRLTVL.

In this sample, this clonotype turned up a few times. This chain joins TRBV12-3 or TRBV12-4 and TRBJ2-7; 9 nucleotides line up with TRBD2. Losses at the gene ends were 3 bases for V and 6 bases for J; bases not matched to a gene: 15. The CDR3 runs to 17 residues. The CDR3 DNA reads TGTGCCAGCAGTTTTCTAGCGGGGAGGAATGTGATGAGCGAGCAGTACTTC. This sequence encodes CASSFLAGRNVMSEQYF.

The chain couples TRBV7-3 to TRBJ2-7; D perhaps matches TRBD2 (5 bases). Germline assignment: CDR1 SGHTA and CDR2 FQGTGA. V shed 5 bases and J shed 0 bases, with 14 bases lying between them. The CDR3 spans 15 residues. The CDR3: CASSPRPGNSYEQYF. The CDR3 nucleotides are TGTGCCAGCAGCCCCCGCCCGGGGAACTCCTACGAGCAGTACTTC.

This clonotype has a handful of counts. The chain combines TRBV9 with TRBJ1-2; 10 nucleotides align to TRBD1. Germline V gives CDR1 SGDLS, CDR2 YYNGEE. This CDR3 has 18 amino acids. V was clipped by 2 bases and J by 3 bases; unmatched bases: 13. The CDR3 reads CASSVPTNRDRGDYGYTF. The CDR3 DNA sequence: TGTGCCAGCAGCGTTCCAACTAACCGGGACAGGGGAGACTATGGCTACACCTTC.

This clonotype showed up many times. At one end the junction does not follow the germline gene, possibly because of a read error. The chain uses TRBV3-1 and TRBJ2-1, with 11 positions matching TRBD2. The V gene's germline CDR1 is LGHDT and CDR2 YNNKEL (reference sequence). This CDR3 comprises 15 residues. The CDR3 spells CASSPLRLAGNGQFF. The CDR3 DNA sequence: TGTGCCAGCAGCCCCTTGAGACTAGCGGGAAATGGGCAGTTCTTC.

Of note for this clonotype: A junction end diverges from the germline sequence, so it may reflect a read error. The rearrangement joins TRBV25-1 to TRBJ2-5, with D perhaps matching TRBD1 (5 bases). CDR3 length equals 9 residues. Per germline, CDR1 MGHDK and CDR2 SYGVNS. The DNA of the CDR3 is TGTGCCAGCAGTGAGGCAGGGAACTTC. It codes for CASSEAGNF.

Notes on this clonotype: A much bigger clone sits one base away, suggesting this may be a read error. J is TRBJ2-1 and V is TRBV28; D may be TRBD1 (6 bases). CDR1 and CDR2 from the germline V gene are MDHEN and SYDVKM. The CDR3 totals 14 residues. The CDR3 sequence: CAGSRQGFRDEQFF. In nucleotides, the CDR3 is TGTGCCGGCAGTAGGCAGGGGTTTAGGGATGAGCAGTTCTTC.

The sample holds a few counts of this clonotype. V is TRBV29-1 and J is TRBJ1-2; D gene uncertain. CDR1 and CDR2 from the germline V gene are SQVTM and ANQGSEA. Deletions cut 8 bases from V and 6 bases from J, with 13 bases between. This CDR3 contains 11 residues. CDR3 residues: CSIKKADGYTF. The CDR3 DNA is TGCAGCATCAAGAAGGCAGATGGCTACACCTTC.

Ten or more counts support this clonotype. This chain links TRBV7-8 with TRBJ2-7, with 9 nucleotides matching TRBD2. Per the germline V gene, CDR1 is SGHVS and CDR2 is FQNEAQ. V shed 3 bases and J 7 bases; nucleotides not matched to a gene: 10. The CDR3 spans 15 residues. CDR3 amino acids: CASSFDASGAREQYF. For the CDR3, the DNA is TGTGCCAGCAGCTTTGATGCTAGCGGGGCGCGGGAGCAGTACTTC.

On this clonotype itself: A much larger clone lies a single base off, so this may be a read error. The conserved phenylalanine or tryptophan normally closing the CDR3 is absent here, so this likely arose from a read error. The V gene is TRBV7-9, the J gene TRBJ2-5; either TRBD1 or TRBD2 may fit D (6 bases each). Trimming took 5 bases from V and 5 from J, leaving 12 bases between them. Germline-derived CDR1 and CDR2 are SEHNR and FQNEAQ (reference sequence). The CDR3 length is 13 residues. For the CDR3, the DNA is TGTGCCAGCAGCAGGGGGGCCGGGGAGACCCAGTACTTA. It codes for CASSRGAGETQYL.

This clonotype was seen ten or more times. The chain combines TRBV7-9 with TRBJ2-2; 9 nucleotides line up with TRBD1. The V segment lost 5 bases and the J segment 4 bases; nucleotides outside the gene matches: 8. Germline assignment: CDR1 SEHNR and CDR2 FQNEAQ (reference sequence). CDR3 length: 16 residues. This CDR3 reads CASSPPGQGPTGELFF. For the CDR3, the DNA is TGTGCCAGCAGCCCGCCGGGACAGGGACCCACCGGGGAGCTGTTTTTT.

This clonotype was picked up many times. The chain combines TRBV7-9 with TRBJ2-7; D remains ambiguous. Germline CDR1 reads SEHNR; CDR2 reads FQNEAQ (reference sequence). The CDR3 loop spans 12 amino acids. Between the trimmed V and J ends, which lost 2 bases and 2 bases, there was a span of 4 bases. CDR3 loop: CASSLKAYEQYF. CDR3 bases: TGTGCCAGCAGCTTAAAAGCCTACGAGCAGTACTTC. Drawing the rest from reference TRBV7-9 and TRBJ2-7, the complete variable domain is DTGVSQNPRHKITKRGQNVTFRCDPISEHNRLYWYRQTLGQGPEFLTYFQNEAQLEKSRLLSDRFSAERPKGSFSTLEIQRTEQGDSAMYLCASSLKAYEQYFGPGTRLTVT.

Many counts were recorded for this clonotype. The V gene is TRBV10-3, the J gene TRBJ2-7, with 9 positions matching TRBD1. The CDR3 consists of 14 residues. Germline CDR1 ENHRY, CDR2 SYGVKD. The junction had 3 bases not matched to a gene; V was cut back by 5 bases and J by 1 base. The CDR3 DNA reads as TGTGCCATCAGTAACGGACAGGGGTCCTACGAGCAGTACTTC. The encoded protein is CAISNGQGSYEQYF.

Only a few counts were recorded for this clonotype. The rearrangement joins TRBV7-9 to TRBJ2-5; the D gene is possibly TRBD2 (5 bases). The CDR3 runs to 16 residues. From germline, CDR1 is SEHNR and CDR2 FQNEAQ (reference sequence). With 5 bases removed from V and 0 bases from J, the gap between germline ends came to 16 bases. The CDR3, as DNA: TGTGCCAGCAGCCGAATGAGCGGAATGTACCAAGAGACCCAGTACTTC. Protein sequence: CASSRMSGMYQETQYF.

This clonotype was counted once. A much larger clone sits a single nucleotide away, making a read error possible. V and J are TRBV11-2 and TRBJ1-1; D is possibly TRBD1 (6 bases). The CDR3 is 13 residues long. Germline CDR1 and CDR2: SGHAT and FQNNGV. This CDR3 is CASSLWGDTETFF. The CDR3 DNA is TGTGCCAGCAGCTTATGGGGGGACACTGAAACTTTCTTT.

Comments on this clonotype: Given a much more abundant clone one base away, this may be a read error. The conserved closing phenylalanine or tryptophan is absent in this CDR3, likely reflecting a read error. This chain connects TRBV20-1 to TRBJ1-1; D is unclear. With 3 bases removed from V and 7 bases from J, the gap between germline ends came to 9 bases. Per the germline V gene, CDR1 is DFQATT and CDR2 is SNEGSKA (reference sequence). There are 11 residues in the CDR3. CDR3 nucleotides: TGCAGTGCTAGGTGGGGTCATGAAGCTTTCCTT. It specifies CSARWGHEAFL.

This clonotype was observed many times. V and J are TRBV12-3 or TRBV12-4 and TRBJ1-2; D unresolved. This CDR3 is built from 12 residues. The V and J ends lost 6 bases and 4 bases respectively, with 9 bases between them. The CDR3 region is CASSQDGYGYTF. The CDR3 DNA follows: TGTGCCAGCAGCCAGGACGGCTATGGCTACACCTTC.

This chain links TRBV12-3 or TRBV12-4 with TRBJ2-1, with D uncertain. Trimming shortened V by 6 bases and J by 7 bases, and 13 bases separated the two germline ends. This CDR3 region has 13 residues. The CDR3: CASSRRSSNEQFF. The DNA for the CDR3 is TGTGCCAGCAGCCGCAGGAGTTCAAATGAGCAGTTCTTC.